Listed below are T cell receptor beta chains from one sample, sequenced in a study of blood T cell repertoires in COVID-19. Assay used: immunoSEQ multiplex PCR; TCRdb lists only in-frame clones, some missing. The profile shows about 220,000 clones, roughly 85% of them singletons. The sample taken for sequencing was peripheral blood. These TCRs come from a woman aged 70-85 years with COVID-19, enrolled during active disease. The CDR3 runs from the conserved cysteine through the conserved F or W. A D gene is named only where the DNA matches it firmly. The listing skips clone size in some rows; elsewhere it reads once, few, many or a size class.

j_gene | abundance | v_gene | d_gene | CDR3aa | CDR3nt
TRBJ2-3 | . | TRBV15 | . | CATSRDQATATQYF | TGTGCCACCAGCAGAGATCAAGCTACAGCTACGCAGTATTTT
TRBJ2-3 | . | TRBV5-1 | TRBD2 | CASSFRGLQDTQYF | TGCGCCAGCAGCTTCCGGGGACTACAAGATACGCAGTATTTT
TRBJ1-3 | . | TRBV7-2 | . | CASSLGGTPGLNTIYF | TGTGCCAGCAGCTTAGGAGGGACTCCCGGTCTGAACACCATATATTTT
TRBJ2-7 | few | TRBV3-1/TRBV3-2 | . | CASSLTRERYEQYF | TGTGCCAGCAGCCTGACCAGGGAACGCTACGAGCAGTACTTC
TRBJ1-2 | . | TRBV4-3 | TRBD1 | CASSRAGTGAAYGYTF | TGCGCCAGCAGCCGAGCCGGGACAGGGGCTGCCTATGGCTACACCTTC
TRBJ2-2 | . | TRBV15 | . | CATSRGSRGSNTGELFF | TGTGCCACCAGCAGAGGGTCACGCGGTAGTAACACCGGGGAGCTGTTTTTT
TRBJ1-6 | . | TRBV11-2 | . | CASSLDRGSPLHF | TGTGCCAGCAGCTTAGATCGGGGGTCTCCCCTCCACTTT
TRBJ2-3 | . | TRBV7-2 | TRBD2 | CASSFVAGGADTQYF | TGTGCCAGCAGCTTCGTAGCGGGGGGGGCAGATACGCAGTATTTT
TRBJ1-2 | . | TRBV27 | TRBD1 | CASSFRVGTGGRGYGYTF | TGTGCCAGCAGTTTCCGCGTTGGGACAGGGGGCAGAGGGTATGGCTACACCTTC
TRBJ1-1 | . | TRBV5-1 | . | CASSSLGSATEAFF | TGCGCCAGCAGCTCCCTCGGGTCGGCTACTGAAGCTTTCTTT
TRBJ1-1 | . | TRBV7-6 | . | CASSLGQGNTEAFF | TGTGCCAGCAGCTTAGGTCAGGGCAACACTGAAGCTTTCTTT
TRBJ2-2 | . | TRBV7-9 | . | CASSLLSGTNTGELFF | TGTGCCAGCAGCTTGTTGTCAGGCACCAACACCGGGGAGCTGTTTTTT
TRBJ1-2 | . | TRBV11-3 | . | CASSRGGRVAYGYTF | TGTGCCAGCAGCCGGGGGGGCAGGGTCGCCTATGGCTACACCTTC
TRBJ2-3 | . | TRBV3-1/TRBV3-2 | TRBD2 | CASSQELGRGTDTQYF | TGTGCCAGCAGCCAAGAACTGGGGAGGGGCACAGATACGCAGTATTTT
TRBJ1-2 | . | TRBV27 | . | CASSLEGPNYGYTF | TGTGCCAGCAGTTTAGAGGGCCCGAACTATGGCTACACCTTC
TRBJ2-2 | . | TRBV5-6 | TRBD1 | CASSPGTGRTGELFF | TGTGCCAGCAGCCCTGGGACAGGGCGAACCGGGGAGCTGTTTTTT
TRBJ2-3 | once | TRBV3-1/TRBV3-2 | TRBD1 | CASSQEGTANTDTQYF | TGTGCCAGCAGCCAAGAGGGGACAGCGAACACAGATACGCAGTATTTT
TRBJ2-1 | few | TRBV6-2/TRBV6-3 | TRBD2 | CASSSRDYPWNEQFF | TGTGCCAGCAGTTCCCGGGACTACCCGTGGAATGAGCAGTTCTTC
TRBJ2-5 | . | TRBV5-1 | . | CASCHGQLQETQYF | TGCGCCAGCTGCCACGGACAGTTACAAGAGACCCAGTACTTC
TRBJ2-1 | . | TRBV7-3 | TRBD2 | CASSPQGLAGGVNEQFF | TGTGCCAGCAGCCCGCAGGGACTAGCGGGAGGGGTCAATGAGCAGTTCTTC
TRBJ1-1 | . | TRBV7-9 | TRBD1 | CASSTGQGFRAFF | TGTGCCAGCAGCACAGGACAGGGATTTCGAGCTTTCTTT
TRBJ2-3 | . | TRBV19 | . | CASSSILRTDTQYF | TGTGCCAGTAGTAGTATCCTCCGCACAGATACGCAGTATTTT
TRBJ2-3 | . | TRBV6-5 | TRBD2 | CASSPGSGNTDTQYF | TGTGCCAGCAGTCCGGGGAGCGGGAACACAGATACGCAGTATTTT
TRBJ1-4 | . | TRBV19 | TRBD1 | CASSRYGTGIDEKLFF | TGTGCCAGTAGTAGATACGGGACAGGGATCGACGAAAAACTGTTTTTT
TRBJ2-2 | few | TRBV11-3 | . | CASSLDGQNTGELFF | TGTGCCAGCAGCTTAGACGGACAGAACACCGGGGAGCTGTTTTTT
TRBJ2-1 | . | TRBV7-3 | TRBD1 | CASSPGTGVNLNEQFF | TGTGCCAGCAGCCCCGGGACAGGGGTGAATTTGAATGAGCAGTTCTTC